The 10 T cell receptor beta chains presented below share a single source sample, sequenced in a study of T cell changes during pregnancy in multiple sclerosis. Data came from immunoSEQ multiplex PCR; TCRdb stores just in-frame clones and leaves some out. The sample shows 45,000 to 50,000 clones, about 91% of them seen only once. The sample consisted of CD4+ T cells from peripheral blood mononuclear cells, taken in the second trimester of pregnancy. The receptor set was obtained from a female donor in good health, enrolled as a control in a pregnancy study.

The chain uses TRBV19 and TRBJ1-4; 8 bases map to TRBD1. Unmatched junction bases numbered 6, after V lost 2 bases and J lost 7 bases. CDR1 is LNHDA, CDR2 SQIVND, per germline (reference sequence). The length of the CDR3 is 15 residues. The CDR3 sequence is CASSIQGARSEKLFF. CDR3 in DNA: TGTGCCAGTAGTATACAGGGGGCTCGAAGTGAAAAACTGTTTTTT.

CDR3 protein: CASSLASGVETQYF. For the CDR3, the DNA is TGTGCCAGCAGCTTAGCGAGCGGGGTGGAGACCCAGTACTTC. The V call is TRBV7-2, the J call TRBJ2-5, with TRBD2 identical over 7 bases. Germline CDR1 and CDR2: SGHTA and FQGNSA. The trim removed 0 bases at V and 5 bases at J, leaving 3 bases unmatched. This CDR3 comprises 14 residues.

CDR3 region: CASSSGLGNTGELFF. The CDR3 DNA reads TGTGCCAGCAGCTCAGGACTAGGGAACACCGGGGAGCTGTTTTTT. The rearrangement links TRBV7-2 to TRBJ2-2; the match to TRBD2 covers 7 bases. From germline, CDR1 is SGHTA and CDR2 FQGNSA. The CDR3 has 15 amino acids. Germline trimming cut 4 bases from V and 1 base from J; bases unmatched to any gene: 3.

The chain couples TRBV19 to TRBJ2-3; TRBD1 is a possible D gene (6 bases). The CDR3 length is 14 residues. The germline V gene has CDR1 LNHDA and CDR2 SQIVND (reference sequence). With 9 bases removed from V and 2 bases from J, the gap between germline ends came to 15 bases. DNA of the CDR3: TGTGCCAGCCGTCCCACAGGGTACACAGATACGCAGTATTTT. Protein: CASRPTGYTDTQYF.

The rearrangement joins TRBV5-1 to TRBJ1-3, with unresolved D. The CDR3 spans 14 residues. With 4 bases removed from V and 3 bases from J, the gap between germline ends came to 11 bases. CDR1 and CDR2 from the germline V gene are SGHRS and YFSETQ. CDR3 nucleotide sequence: TGCGCCAGCAGCCCACGAGGCGGTGGAAACACCATATATTTT. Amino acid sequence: CASSPRGGGNTIYF.

CDR3 in DNA: TGTGCCAGCAGCTTCTGGACAGGGGGCTACGAGCAGTACTTC. Translation: CASSFWTGGYEQYF. The chain joins TRBV5-6 to TRBJ2-7; TRBD1 matches at 10 bases. V was clipped by 2 bases and J by 3 bases; unmatched bases: 2. CDR3 length: 14 residues. Per germline, CDR1 SGHDT and CDR2 YYEEEE.

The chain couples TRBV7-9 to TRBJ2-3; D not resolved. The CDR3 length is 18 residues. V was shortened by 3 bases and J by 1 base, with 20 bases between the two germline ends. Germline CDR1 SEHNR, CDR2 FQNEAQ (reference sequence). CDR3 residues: CASSFKTHQRSGTDTQYF. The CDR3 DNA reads TGTGCCAGCAGCTTTAAGACTCACCAGCGATCAGGCACAGATACGCAGTATTTT.

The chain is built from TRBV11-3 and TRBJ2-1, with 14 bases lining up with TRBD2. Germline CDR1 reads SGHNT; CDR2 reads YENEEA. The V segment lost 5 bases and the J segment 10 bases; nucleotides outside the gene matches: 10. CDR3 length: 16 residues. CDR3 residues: CASSQDGLAGGGEQFF. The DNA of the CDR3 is TGTGCCAGCAGCCAAGACGGACTAGCGGGGGGCGGGGAGCAGTTCTTC.

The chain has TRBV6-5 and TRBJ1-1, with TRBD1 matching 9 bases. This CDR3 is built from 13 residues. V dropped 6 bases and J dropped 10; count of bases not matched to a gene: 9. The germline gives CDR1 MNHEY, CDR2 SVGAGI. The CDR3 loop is CASRPTGGRGAFF. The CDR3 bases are TGTGCCAGCAGGCCTACAGGGGGCAGGGGAGCTTTCTTT.

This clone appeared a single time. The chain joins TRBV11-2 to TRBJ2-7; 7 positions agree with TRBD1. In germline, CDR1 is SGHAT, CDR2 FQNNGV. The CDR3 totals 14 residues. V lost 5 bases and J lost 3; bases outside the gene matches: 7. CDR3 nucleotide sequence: TGTGCCAGCAGCCAGGGGGACGGAATCTACGAGCAGTACTTC. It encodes CASSQGDGIYEQYF.